What follows describes a single TCR beta chain. The entry originates in a study of blood T cell repertoires in COVID-19. Overall study: The origin of the acute and convalescent COVID-19 samples was the United States, Italy and Spain. From T cells, B-cell-depleted T cells, or PBMCs came the material, which was cDNA or gDNA.

Original methodology: From reference gene primer amplification, estimates of nucleated cell counts were derived. The table came from immunoSEQ multiplex PCR; TCRdb's copy has only in-frame clones and leaves some out. V and J calls and clone size are as listed in that table; D and trimming were resolved from the DNA. Among more than 200,000 clones listed, approximately 90% were seen once. The V end was cut by 3 bases, the J end by 10 bases, with 13 bases between. The CDR3 covers 12 residues. The chain employs TRBV12-3 or TRBV12-4 and TRBJ2-7; a weak D match, TRBD1 (5 bases). Specimen: peripheral blood. This sequence originates from a man over 45 with acute or convalescent COVID-19. The CDR3 DNA sequence: TGTGCCAGCAGTTTTGGCAGGGCCCGCCAGTACTTC. Encoded protein: CASSFGRARQYF.